These 23 T cell receptor beta chains came from one sample sequenced in a study of T cell repertoires in cytomegalovirus infection. For these receptors, no antigen is known. Via MiXCR, TCRdb re-called the reads, giving one row per CDR3 protein. The sample carries 800,000 to 950,000 distinct CDR3 sequences, around a third recorded once. Sample: cultured CD8+ T cells from PBMCs, taken from culture after CMV antigen stimulation. Receptor source: a human donor in good health (CMV status not recorded). Some clones in this sample may be carry-over from other donors' samples.

The chain combines TRBV10-3 with TRBJ2-7, with D maybe TRBD2 (5 bases). The CDR3 runs 13 residues. Germline CDR1 reads ENHRY; CDR2 reads SYGVKD. V shed 10 bases and J shed 0 bases, with 13 bases lying between them. The CDR3 coding sequence is TGTGCCACCTGGCCAGCGGACTCCTACGAGCAGTACTTC. This sequence encodes CATWPADSYEQYF.

V is TRBV6-1 and J is TRBJ1-1; D is unclear. The ends were cut back, 1 base at V and 3 bases at J, with 9 bases in the middle. Germline V lookup: CDR1 MNHNS, CDR2 SASEGT. This CDR3 spans 14 amino acids. The CDR3 protein is CASSEDLGHTEAFF. The CDR3 nucleotides are TGTGCCAGCAGTGAAGACTTGGGTCACACTGAAGCTTTCTTT.

The chain employs TRBV29-1 and TRBJ2-5; 10 positions agree with TRBD1. This CDR3 comprises 15 residues. The J segment lost 2 bases and the V segment lost 7 bases, leaving 10 bases of the junction unmatched. The germline gives CDR1 SQVTM, CDR2 ANQGSEA. The CDR3 spells CSALMGTGDQETQYF. The CDR3 bases are TGCAGCGCTCTAATGGGGACAGGGGATCAAGAGACCCAGTACTTC.

This rearrangement joins TRBV6-2 or TRBV6-3 to TRBJ1-2; D ambiguous. The CDR3 contains 13 residues. Germline CDR1 reads MNHEY; CDR2 reads SVGEGT. Trimming took off 0 bases at V and 4 bases at J, with 6 bases between the two ends. CDR3 in DNA: TGTGCCAGCAGTTACTCGCAGGCCTATGGCTACACCTTC. It translates to CASSYSQAYGYTF.

The rearrangement joins TRBV12-3 or TRBV12-4 to TRBJ1-1; a possible D gene is TRBD1 (6 bases). This CDR3 spans 12 amino acids. V shed 4 bases and J shed 14 bases, with 17 bases lying between them. Here the CDR3 DNA reads TGTGCCAGCAGTTCTGGACAGACGGGGGCCTTCTTT. Translating gives CASSSGQTGAFF.

This chain connects TRBV6-6 to TRBJ1-2; no firm D call. Per the germline V gene, CDR1 is MNHNY and CDR2 is SVGAGI (reference sequence). This CDR3 is built from 14 residues. V dropped 5 bases and J dropped 0 bases, with 10 bases sitting between them. The CDR3 nucleotides are TGTGCCAGCAGTACGGACCCCACTAACTATGGCTACACCTTC. The encoded protein is CASSTDPTNYGYTF.

This clonotype has just a few counts. J is TRBJ1-2 and V is TRBV12-3 or TRBV12-4; D unclear. The CDR3 consists of 14 residues. The V gene lost 0 bases and the J gene lost 4 bases, with 9 bases spanning the gap. The CDR3 sequence: CASSLAGESYGYTF. In DNA form, the CDR3 reads TGTGCCAGCAGTTTAGCCGGAGAAAGCTATGGCTACACCTTC.

The chain is built from TRBV4-1 and TRBJ2-3, with a tentative D call TRBD2 (5 bases). In germline, CDR1 is MGHRA, CDR2 YSYEKL. The CDR3 runs 11 residues. The V end was cut by 6 bases, the J end by 8 bases, with 9 bases between. The CDR3 region is CASRKGVTQYF. The CDR3 coding sequence is TGCGCCAGCAGGAAGGGAGTTACGCAGTATTTT.

In its sample, this clonotype was seen a few times. The V gene is TRBV6-1, the J gene TRBJ2-5; D is ambiguous. The germline CDR1 and CDR2 sequences are MNHNS and SASEGT. V was shortened by 4 bases and J by 2 bases, with 14 bases between the two germline ends. The CDR3 sequence is 15 residues long. The CDR3 sequence: CASSVRPTSQETQYF. CDR3 bases: TGTGCCAGCAGTGTGAGGCCGACATCACAAGAGACCCAGTACTTC.

In this sample, this clonotype turned up once. The J gene is TRBJ1-2, the V gene TRBV2, with unresolved D. V dropped 7 bases and J dropped 7 bases, with 19 bases sitting between them. Looked up from germline, CDR1 is SNHLY and CDR2 is FYNNEI. The CDR3 is made up of 14 amino acids. CDR3 amino acids: CASISQSPSSGYTF. The CDR3 DNA follows: TGTGCCAGCATCTCCCAGAGCCCCTCTTCTGGCTACACCTTC. The full variable domain, completed using reference TRBV2 and TRBJ1-2, is EPEVTQTPSHQVTQMGQEVILRCVPISNHLYFYWYRQILGQKVEFLVSFYNNEISEKSEIFDDQFSVERPDGSNFTLKIRSTKLEDSAMYFCASISQSPSSGYTFGSGTRLTVV.

The chain couples TRBV29-1 to TRBJ2-3; no clear D gene. The CDR3 consists of 13 residues. V lost 2 bases, J lost 4 bases, and 10 bases lay in between. Germline lookup yields CDR1 SQVTM and CDR2 ANQGSEA. In nucleotides, the CDR3 is TGCAGCGTTGAAAGAGGTTGGGCAGATACGCAGTATTTT. It yields the protein CSVERGWADTQYF.

CDR3 nucleotide sequence: TGTGCCAGCAGTTTATCGACGGGACTTAGGTTCACAGATACGCAGTATTTT. This gives the protein CASSLSTGLRFTDTQYF. This chain links TRBV27 with TRBJ2-3, with D possibly being TRBD2 (6 bases). The germline gives CDR1 MNHEY, CDR2 SMNVEV (reference sequence). This CDR3 spans 17 amino acids. Trimming took off 0 bases at V and 2 bases at J, with 15 bases between the two ends.

J is TRBJ1-4 and V is TRBV14; perhaps TRBD1 as D (5 bases). Germline assignment: CDR1 SGHDN and CDR2 FVKESK. Trimming cost V 0 bases and J 3 bases, with 20 bases left between them. The CDR3 is 19 amino acids. The chain's CDR3 is CASSQDLVGPDSSNEKLFF. The CDR3 DNA follows: TGTGCCAGCAGCCAAGATCTGGTGGGGCCCGACAGTTCTAATGAAAAACTGTTTTTT.

The chain combines TRBV27 with TRBJ2-2, with D perhaps matching TRBD1 or TRBD2 (6 bases each). Germline V gene sequence: CDR1 MNHEY, CDR2 SMNVEV (reference sequence). The CDR3 totals 15 residues. V lost 4 bases and J 0 bases, leaving 9 bases between the germline ends. In DNA, the CDR3 is TGTGCCAGCAGTTATGGGGGGCCGAACACCGGGGAGCTGTTTTTT. It translates to CASSYGGPNTGELFF.

V and J are TRBV10-3 and TRBJ2-3, with no clear D. The V end lost 2 bases, the J end lost 6 bases, and 15 bases lay between the germline ends. The CDR3 contains 15 residues. The germline V gene encodes CDR1 ENHRY and CDR2 SYGVKD. The CDR3 reads CAISELRQNWDTQYF. In nucleotides, the CDR3 is TGTGCCATCAGTGAGCTTAGGCAAAACTGGGATACGCAGTATTTT.

The V call is TRBV29-1, the J call TRBJ2-4; TRBD1 matches at 11 bases. With V trimmed by 6 bases and J by 0 bases, 7 bases remained unmatched. Germline CDR1 and CDR2: SQVTM and ANQGSEA. The CDR3 runs 16 residues. The CDR3 protein is CSVRDRGYSAKNIQYF. The CDR3, as DNA: TGCAGCGTCCGGGACAGGGGGTACTCAGCCAAAAACATTCAGTACTTC.

This clonotype was detected a few times. V and J are TRBV28 and TRBJ1-2; D is undetermined. V dropped 3 bases and J dropped 4 bases, with 9 bases sitting between them. Germline assignment: CDR1 MDHEN and CDR2 SYDVKM. The CDR3 runs 13 residues. In DNA, the CDR3 is TGTGCCAGCAGTTTTGCCACCACCTATGGCTACACCTTC. Protein: CASSFATTYGYTF.

The CDR3 is CASGLGAGITDTQYF. The CDR3 region has the DNA TGTGCTAGTGGTCTGGGGGCCGGGATAACAGATACGCAGTATTTT. This rearrangement joins TRBV12-5 to TRBJ2-3, with a weak D call TRBD1 (6 bases). The CDR3 is made up of 15 amino acids. CDR1 and CDR2 (germline): LGHNT, FRNRAP. Trimming left V 5 bases short and J 3 bases short, with 15 bases between.

On this clonotype: One end of the junction fails to match germline, which may point to a read error. The rearrangement uses TRBV7-2 and TRBJ1-3; the D gene is possibly TRBD1 (6 bases). Germline V gene lookup returns CDR1 SGHTA and CDR2 FQGNSA. CDR3 length: 15 residues. The chain's CDR3 is CASSFWTDAGNTLYF. CDR3 in DNA: TGTGCCAGCAGCTTTTGGACAGATGCTGGAAACACCCTATATTTT. Drawing the rest from reference TRBV7-2 and TRBJ1-3, the complete variable domain is GAGVSQSPSNKVTEKGKDVELRCDPISGHTALYWYRQSLGQGLEFLIYFQGNSAPDKSGLPSDRFSAERTGGSVSTLTIQRTQQEDSAVYLCASSFWTDAGNTLYFGEGSWLTVV.

The rearrangement uses TRBV10-3 and TRBJ2-3; D is perhaps TRBD2 (5 bases). The CDR3 is 12 amino acids. V lost 6 bases to trimming and J lost 6 bases, with 10 bases between them. Germline V gene lookup returns CDR1 ENHRY and CDR2 SYGVKD. CDR3 sequence: CAIRLAGDTQYF. CDR3 nucleotide sequence: TGTGCCATCAGATTGGCGGGCGATACGCAGTATTTT.

The sample holds a few counts of this clonotype. The chain's CDR3 is CASSLSQLGAPNGYTF. The CDR3 nucleotides read TGTGCCAGCAGTTTATCCCAGTTGGGAGCTCCTAATGGCTACACCTTC. The V gene is TRBV27, the J gene TRBJ1-2; D gene uncertain. The length of the CDR3 is 16 residues. V was pared by 0 bases and J by 6 bases, with 17 bases between. Germline loops: CDR1 MNHEY, CDR2 SMNVEV (reference sequence).

The chain employs TRBV4-1 and TRBJ2-7; tentatively, D is TRBD1 or TRBD2 (6 bases each). Per germline, CDR1 MGHRA and CDR2 YSYEKL. V lost 1 base and J 9 bases, leaving 19 bases between the germline ends. CDR3 length: 15 amino acids. The CDR3 bases are TGCGCCAGCAGCCAAGGCCTATACAGGGAGGAGGCGCAGTACTTC. Residues: CASSQGLYREEAQYF.

The chain uses TRBV4-1 and TRBJ2-3, with D possibly called TRBD1 or TRBD2 (5 bases each). The V gene's germline CDR1 is MGHRA and CDR2 YSYEKL. This CDR3 has 15 amino acids. V was pared by 4 bases and J by 0 bases, with 11 bases between. The CDR3 DNA follows: TGCGCCAGCAGCCCCCGGGACCCTAGCACAGATACGCAGTATTTT. Translated, it gives CASSPRDPSTDTQYF.